Reported below is one T cell receptor beta chain. What this receptor recognizes is not known. No base qualities exist here, and no much larger clone lies one base off it. TCR CDR3 regions were amplified from genomic DNA by multiplex PCR using the deep immunoSEQ assay. For each cell subset, the extracted genomic DNA was distributed evenly across all wells of several immunoSEQ 96-well plates, and each plate served as one replicate. Each replicate PCR for sorted subsets received about 220 ng genomic DNA, equal to 30,000 or so T cell genomes. Purified libraries were measured with a Qubit 3.0 fluorometer, size-checked on a Bioanalyzer 2100, and measured again with the KAPA Library Quantification kit. Each immunoSEQ 96-well plate was sequenced on its own single-read 150-cycle Illumina NextSeq 550 flow cell. Under the source paper's analysis protocol: Because the immunoSEQ output included only junctional sequences and no quality scores, the filtering could not be the same as the filtering used for full-length reads. To assign V/J genes and CDR3, sequences were annotated using PyIR, a Python wrapper for IgBLAST v1.9, with IMGT germline references. Reads with weak V/J assignments (E-value above 1e-6), missing CDR3, stop codons, out-of-frame junctions, or ambiguous translated residues were removed. V3J clonotypes were defined as sequences sharing the same inferred V gene, J gene, and CDR3 amino acid sequence. To compute the percentage overlap between repertoires, the number of shared unique clonotypes was divided by the size of the smaller repertoire. RTK rarefaction, the Chao1 estimator, and Recon v2.1 estimates of unobserved clonotypes were used to assess repertoire richness. Generation probabilities were computed with OLGA for all TCRbeta clonotypes obtained by the gDNA method from several donors. Entries here come from immuneACCESS through TCRdb and include only in-frame sequences with V and J called. Some clones fail to appear in such tables; in the studies checked, an unresolved V gene covers under half of the shortfall, and the cause of the remainder is unknown. The DNA was the basis for D and trimming; V, J and clone size are from that table. A total of around 600,000 clones appear in this sample, more than 95% of them only once. 0.057% of the sample is held by the ten biggest clonotypes.

This entry comes from a study of shared clonotypes between healthy human individuals (dated by TCRdb to the early 2020s). With respect to the entire study: The cohort included three men and two women between 18 and 49 years of age. To increase sequencing depth and limit assay-specific biases, TCR repertoire library preparation and sequencing were carried out by different laboratories using diverse techniques. Each donor's leukapheresis produced roughly between roughly 0.85 and 9.5 billion PBMCs. The study deeply sequenced blood TCR repertoires of five healthy adults to estimate repertoire size and the extent of clonotype sharing between individuals. For each donor, CD4 naive and CD4 memory were each given three plates, CD8 naive was given two plates, and CD8 memory was given one plate.

What the authors observed across the whole study: Pairwise subsampling led to the expectation that sequencing depth would affect the degree of clonotype sharing among donors. Sampling was limited to blood, and TCR repertoires in tissue likely differ from TCR repertoires in blood. Compared with non-shared clonotypes, the clonotypes found in all four sorted-subset donors had higher generation probabilities. Approximately 4.8% of naive CD4, roughly 3.5% of naive CD8, roughly 2.5% of memory CD4, and about 0.4% of memory CD8 clonotypes were shared across several donors. Incomplete sequencing was indicated by rarefaction of sorted-subset datasets, despite the large sequencing depth. The genetic and exposure-history diversity represented was limited by the small number of donors. Larger estimated clonotype richness was generally found for naive subsets than for memory subsets.

Trimming at the junction amounts to 3 bases on V and 2 bases on J, and the germline ends lie 9 bases apart. The germline V gene (reference sequence) sets CDR1 to LNHDA and CDR2 to SQIVND. Inclusive of the bounding cysteine and phenylalanine, the CDR3 is 14 residues long. This entry keeps only the CDR3 DNA: 42 bases, framed from base 1. Donors were healthy HIV-negative adults with no recently reported acute infections or vaccinations. Only Caucasian adults living in Nashville, Tennessee, USA were represented among the donors. CD4+ T cells were enriched through magnetic negative selection, after which naive cells were positively selected on CD45RA and the remaining negative fraction served as the memory subset. After blood collection by leukapheresis, PBMCs were isolated using Ficoll-Histopaque density gradient centrifugation and then cryopreserved in the vapor phase of liquid nitrogen. Analytical flow cytometry was used to check the purity and quantity of each magnetically sorted T cell population. Each sorted fraction had its genomic DNA isolated and then quantified by UV absorbance on a Nanodrop 2000c.

Sequenced sample: naive CD4+ T cells sorted from blood. This sample's cell subset or site label indicates: CD45RA+ positively selected. The receptor comes from a woman aged 25 to 39 in good health. The receptor chain draws on TRBV19 and TRBJ2-3, with an unclear D gene assignment. The CDR3 region: CASSMGLTTDTQYF. The base sequence is TGTGCCAGTAGTATGGGGTTAACCACAGATACGCAGTATTTT. This CDR3, with the reference TRBV19 and TRBJ2-3 proteins standing in past its ends, gives the full variable domain DGGITQSPKYLFRKEGQNVTLSCEQNLNHDAMYWYRQDPGQGLRLIYYSQIVNDFQKGDIAEGYSVSREKKESFPLTVTSAQKNPTAFYLCASSMGLTTDTQYFGPGTRLTVL.